One and the same sample provided the 2 T cell receptor beta chains below, sequenced in a study of monozygotic twins with cystic fibrosis. Produced via immunoSEQ multiplex PCR; TCRdb's table is partial and in-frame only. The sample includes about 19,000 clones, around 97% of them seen just once. Sequencing input: blood. The origin of the receptors is a woman aged 30 to 39 with cystic fibrosis.

CDR3 region: CASSPYREIYGYTF. In nucleotides, the CDR3 is TGTGCCAGCAGCCCATACAGGGAGATCTATGGCTACACCTTC. The chain recombines TRBV13 with TRBJ1-2, with D maybe TRBD1 (6 bases). CDR3 length: 14 residues. The V and J ends lost 5 bases and 4 bases respectively, with 14 bases between them. From germline, CDR1 is PRHDT and CDR2 FYEKMQ (reference sequence).

V and J are TRBV6-5 and TRBJ1-5; D not certain. This CDR3 has 14 amino acids. Per germline, CDR1 MNHEY and CDR2 SVGAGI. The V and J ends lost 5 bases and 1 base respectively, with 9 bases between them. In DNA, the CDR3 is TGTGCCAGCAGTGGGCCGGGGAGCAATCAGCCCCAGCATTTT. This sequence encodes CASSGPGSNQPQHF.